A selection of T cell receptor beta chains follows, all from one sample in a study of blood T cells in healthy people across ages. TCRdb redid the calling of the 5' RACE reads with MiXCR, one entry per CDR3 protein. The data show 700,000 to 1,000,000 distinct CDR3 sequences, 40% to 50% seen once. The sequenced sample consisted of blood. The receptor source for this set is a man aged 55 to 70 in good health. Both conserved end residues are part of each CDR3. D genes are given only for firm matches. The listing skips clone size in some rows; elsewhere it reads once, few, many or a size class.

>TRBJ2-3|TRBD1|TRBV5-1|.
TGCGCCAGCACCCTACAACAGGGGTGGGCAGATACGCAGTATTTT
CASTLQQGWADTQYF
>TRBJ2-7|TRBD2|TRBV14|few
TGTGCCAGCAGCCGAAGGACTAGCGTTTCCTACGAGCAGTACTTC
CASSRRTSVSYEQYF
>TRBJ2-1|TRBD1|TRBV6-1|.
TGTGCCAGCAGTAAGGGACAGGGGCTCAATGAGCAGTTCTTC
CASSKGQGLNEQFF
>TRBJ2-2|.|TRBV7-9|.
TGTGCCAGCAGCTCCCTCCGGGCTCTTAACACCGGGGAGCTGTTTTTT
CASSSLRALNTGELFF
>TRBJ2-2|.|TRBV5-5|.
TGTGCCAGCAGCTACCAACTAGATGCCGGGGAGCTGTTTTTT
CASSYQLDAGELFF
>TRBJ2-5|.|TRBV15|few
TGTGCCACCAGCCCCCTCCGGACAGCCCAAGAGACCCAGTACTTC
CATSPLRTAQETQYF
>TRBJ2-7|.|TRBV12-3/TRBV12-4|.
TGTGCCAGCAGTTTGGTGGGGGGCTTATCCTACGAGCAGTACTTC
CASSLVGGLSYEQYF
>TRBJ1-1|.|TRBV7-2|.
TGTGCCAGCAGCTTATGGGCCCCCTCCCTGAACACTGAAGCTTTCTTT
CASSLWAPSLNTEAFF
>TRBJ2-7|.|TRBV3-1|.
TGTGCCAGCAGCCAGAGGGAATACGAGCAGTACTTC
CASSQREYEQYF
>TRBJ2-5|.|TRBV18|.
TGTGCCAGCTCACCACGGAAACTACCAGGGGAGGGGACCCAGTACTTC
CASSPRKLPGEGTQYF
>TRBJ1-1|.|TRBV4-3|few
TGCGCCAGCAGCCAAGATCGGAGGGGGAGGGACACTGAAGCTTTCTTT
CASSQDRRGRDTEAFF
>TRBJ2-5|.|TRBV7-2|many
TGTGCCAGCAGCCTGCGTACTCAAGAGACCCAGTACTTC
CASSLRTQETQYF
>TRBJ1-2|.|TRBV11-2|.
TGTGCCAGCCGCTTAGGGCCAACCAACTATGGCTACACCTTC
CASRLGPTNYGYTF
>TRBJ2-5|TRBD2|TRBV12-3/TRBV12-4|.
TGTGCCAGCAGTTTGAATCTCGGCGGGGGAAGAGAGACCCAGTACTTC
CASSLNLGGGRETQYF
>TRBJ1-2|.|TRBV7-9|few
TGTGCCAGCAGCGTCCTCCGGGGGCGCACTTCTAACTATGGCTACACCTTC
CASSVLRGRTSNYGYTF
>TRBJ2-5|.|TRBV20-1|.
TGCAGTGCTAGTAATACAGGAAAAGAGACCCAGTACTTC
CSASNTGKETQYF
>TRBJ2-1|TRBD2|TRBV27|.
TGTGCCAGCAGTTTAGCCGGGACTAGCGGGAATGAGCAGTTCTTC
CASSLAGTSGNEQFF
>TRBJ1-1|.|TRBV4-1|.
TGCGCCAGCAGCCAAGGTCTCGGTGAAGCTTTCTTT
CASSQGLGEAFF
>TRBJ2-7|TRBD2|TRBV7-9|.
TGTGCCAGCAGCTTAGGGGGAGCGGGAACGCGTCTCGAGCAGTACTTC
CASSLGGAGTRLEQYF
>TRBJ2-3|.|TRBV7-2|.
TGTGCCAGCAGCTTAGCGGTCCTCTCGGGCACAGATACGCAGTATTTT
CASSLAVLSGTDTQYF
>TRBJ2-5|.|TRBV2|.
TGTGCCAGCAATGAACGGAAGACCCAGTACTTC
CASNERKTQYF
>TRBJ2-1|.|TRBV15|.
TGTGCCACCAGCACCTATAGGGTTCAAAATGAGCAGTTCTTC
CATSTYRVQNEQFF
>TRBJ1-6|.|TRBV20-1|.
TGCAGTGCTATCCGAATCTCGGGCGGCAATTCACCCCTCCACTTT
CSAIRISGGNSPLHF
>TRBJ1-2|TRBD1|TRBV12-5|.
TGTGCTAGTGGTCCCGGGACAGGGGCCTCCTATGGCTACACCTTC
CASGPGTGASYGYTF
>TRBJ1-1|.|TRBV6-5|.
TGTGCCAGCAGTTACGACGCTTGGGGGGGTCGGGGCGGGAGCACTGAAGCTTTCTTT
CASSYDAWGGRGGSTEAFF
>TRBJ2-2|.|TRBV15|once
TGTGCCACCAGCGATAGGCCATCGAACACCGGGGAGCTGTTTTTT
CATSDRPSNTGELFF
>TRBJ1-2|TRBD1|TRBV12-3/TRBV12-4|.
TGTGCCAGCAGTCCGCGGACAGGGACAATCAACTATGGCTACACCTTC
CASSPRTGTINYGYTF
>TRBJ1-6|TRBD1|TRBV5-4|.
TGTGCCAGCGGCGAACTGACAGGGGTTTCACCCCTCCACTTT
CASGELTGVSPLHF